The rows below give T cell receptor beta chains drawn from one sample of a study of T cell repertoires in cytomegalovirus infection. No antigens are known for them. Each CDR3 protein gets one entry after TCRdb re-called the reads with MiXCR. Among tens of thousands of distinct CDR3 sequences listed, 20% to 25% were seen once. The specimen was CD8+ T cells from cultured PBMCs, collected from culture after CMV antigen stimulation. These TCRs come from a human donor in good health (CMV status not recorded). Some clones in this sample may be carry-over from other donors' samples. CDR3s include the opening cysteine and the closing phenylalanine or tryptophan. D genes are given only for firm matches. The size field is filled for only some rows; it gives once, few, many or a size class.

TRBV6-5,TRBJ1-6,.,.,CASQSESSYNSPLHF,TGTGCCAGTCAATCCGAAAGCTCCTATAATTCACCCCTCCACTTT
TRBV14,TRBJ2-7,.,.,CASSPSAVGYEQYF,TGTGCCAGCAGCCCCTCGGCAGTGGGGTACGAGCAGTACTTC
TRBV9,TRBJ2-1,.,.,CASSPGPGAGNEQFF,TGTGCCAGCAGCCCAGGCCCCGGGGCGGGGAATGAGCAGTTCTTC
TRBV3-1,TRBJ2-1,TRBD1,few,CASSQQTGTGINEQFF,TGTGCCAGCAGCCAACAGACCGGGACAGGGATAAATGAGCAGTTCTTC
TRBV28,TRBJ1-5,TRBD1,few,CASTLLTGPNQPQHF,TGTGCCAGCACCCTACTGACAGGGCCCAATCAGCCCCAGCATTTT
TRBV28,TRBJ1-5,.,few,CASRSRDFNQPQHF,TGTGCCAGCAGGAGCAGGGACTTCAATCAGCCCCAGCATTTT
TRBV27,TRBJ1-2,.,.,CASSSSRVGYGYTF,TGTGCCAGCAGTTCCTCCCGCGTTGGGTATGGCTACACCTTC
TRBV10-2,TRBJ2-1,.,few,CASSEPIRDPKGSYNEQFF,TGCGCCAGCAGTGAACCAATCCGGGACCCCAAGGGGTCTTACAATGAGCAGTTCTTC
TRBV5-5,TRBJ2-7,.,.,CASSLNPYEQYF,TGTGCCAGCAGCTTAAATCCATACGAGCAGTACTTC
TRBV5-1,TRBJ2-3,.,few,CASSLSESSTDTQYF,TGCGCCAGCAGCTTGTCAGAGTCCTCCACAGATACGCAGTATTTT
TRBV6-1,TRBJ2-7,TRBD1,few,CASSPGTGTTYEQYF,TGTGCCAGCAGCCCCGGGACAGGGACTACCTACGAGCAGTACTTC
TRBV7-2,TRBJ2-1,.,.,CASSPRTTYNEQFF,TGTGCCAGCAGCCCTCGGACGACCTACAATGAGCAGTTCTTC
TRBV7-9,TRBJ1-5,.,few,CASSLDSNNQPQHF,TGTGCCAGCAGCTTAGACAGCAACAATCAGCCCCAGCATTTT
TRBV29-1,TRBJ2-2,.,few,CSVVGEQGITGELFF,TGCAGCGTTGTGGGAGAGCAGGGGATCACCGGGGAGCTGTTTTTT
TRBV7-9,TRBJ1-2,TRBD1,few,CASSSDRGRGYTF,TGTGCCAGCAGCTCGGACAGGGGAAGGGGCTACACCTTC
TRBV7-9,TRBJ1-1,TRBD1,few,CASSPQGDTEAFF,TGTGCCAGCAGCCCTCAGGGGGACACTGAAGCTTTCTTT
TRBV7-2,TRBJ1-5,.,.,CASSLGGYRVEGNQPQHF,TGTGCCAGCAGCTTAGGGGGGTACAGGGTAGAGGGCAATCAGCCCCAGCATTTT